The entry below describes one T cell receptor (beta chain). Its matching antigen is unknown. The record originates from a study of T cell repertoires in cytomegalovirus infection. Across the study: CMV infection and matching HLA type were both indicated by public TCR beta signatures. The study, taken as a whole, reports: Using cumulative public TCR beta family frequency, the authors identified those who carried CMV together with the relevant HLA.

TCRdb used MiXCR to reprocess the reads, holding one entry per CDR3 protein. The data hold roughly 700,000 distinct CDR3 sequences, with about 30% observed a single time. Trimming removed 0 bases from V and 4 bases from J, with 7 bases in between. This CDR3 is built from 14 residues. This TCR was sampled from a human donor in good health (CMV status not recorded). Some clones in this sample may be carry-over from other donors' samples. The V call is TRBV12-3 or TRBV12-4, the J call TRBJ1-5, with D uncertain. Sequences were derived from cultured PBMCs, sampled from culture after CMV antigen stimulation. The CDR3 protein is CASSLAFQNQPQHF. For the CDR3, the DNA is TGTGCCAGCAGTTTAGCGTTTCAGAATCAGCCCCAGCATTTT.